The next 2 T cell receptor beta chains were all read from a single sample in a study of metastatic and nonmetastatic thyroid tumors. Nobody among the patients had been given any treatment before thyroid surgery. TCRdb re-analyzed the PCR reads through MiXCR. This sample has about 92,000 clones, with 15% found just once. The sequencing input was blood. The receptors stem from a female donor with papillary thyroid cancer or a benign thyroid nodule (not recorded which). Some clones in this sample may be carry-over from other donors' samples.

At least ten counts were recorded for this clone. This chain connects TRBV5-1 to TRBJ1-5; the match to TRBD1 covers 7 bases. The CDR3 consists of 16 residues. After removal of 6 bases from V and 0 bases from J, the junction contained 9 bases not matched to a gene. CDR1 is SGHRS, CDR2 YFSETQ, per germline. The CDR3 loop is CASTRQGQYSNQPQHF. Written as DNA, the CDR3 is TGCGCCAGCACCCGACAGGGTCAATATAGCAATCAGCCCCAGCATTTT.

This clone was found a few times. The junction does not match germline at one end; this may be a read error. V usage is TRBV28 and J usage is TRBJ2-1; 10 nucleotides line up with TRBD1. This CDR3 spans 17 amino acids. CDR1 is MDHEN and CDR2 is SYDVKM in the germline V gene. The CDR3 region has the DNA TGTGCCAGCAGTTCGATGACAGGGGGCGATCGACAAAATGAGCAGTCCTTC. Translating it yields CASSSMTGGDRQNEQSF.